Presented here are 25 T cell receptor beta chains from one specimen sequenced in a study of T-cell memory formation after mild COVID-19 (dated by TCRdb to 2020 to 2022). The library was produced with 5' RACE. The sample was run on an Illumina NovaSeq 6000. TCRdb handled the public reads itself, with Q25 trimming in fastp and clone calling in MiXCR, and kept productive beta chains. Rows are combined by CDR3 protein, so each entry shows the most common genes and DNA. This sample lists about 270,000 distinct CDR3 sequences; roughly 18% were detected once. Around 23% of the sample rests with the top ten. Sequencing was done on a sample of PBMCs or a T cell subset sorted from them (not recorded which). The receptors shown here come from a man younger than 35 who had mild COVID-19 (a few samples of this study predate the infection). The sample titles of this study are shuffled in the database, so cell type and time point are left out; the donor was told from shared clones.

This clonotype appeared a few times. This chain connects TRBV20-1 to TRBJ2-3; a weak D match, TRBD1 (6 bases). This CDR3 spans 14 amino acids. Deletions cut 5 bases from V and 2 bases from J, with 14 bases between. Germline assignment: CDR1 DFQATT and CDR2 SNEGSKA (reference sequence). The CDR3 sequence: CSAPDRRATDTQYF. The CDR3 coding sequence is TGCAGTGCTCCGGACAGACGTGCCACAGATACGCAGTATTTT.

A few counts support this clonotype. This sequence joins TRBV25-1 and TRBJ2-3; 8 bases match TRBD2. Trimming removed 1 base from V and 5 bases from J; junction bases left unmatched: 5. CDR1 and CDR2 from the germline V gene are MGHDK and SYGVNS. This CDR3 contains 15 residues. The CDR3 coding sequence is TGTGCCAGCAGTGAATCGGGGGGGGCGAGAGATACGCAGTATTTT. It translates to CASSESGGARDTQYF.

This clonotype has a handful of counts. The CDR3 here is CAISDRGETQYF. In DNA, the CDR3 is TGTGCCATCAGTGACAGGGGAGAGACCCAGTACTTC. The genes are TRBV10-3 and TRBJ2-5; D might be TRBD1 (6 bases). Trimming took off 3 bases at V and 4 bases at J, with 6 bases between the two ends. The CDR3 has 12 amino acids. Germline CDR1 and CDR2: ENHRY and SYGVKD.

The chain combines TRBV6-6 with TRBJ2-3, with 9 bases aligning to TRBD1. The CDR3 runs 17 residues. After removal of 4 bases from V and 5 bases from J, the junction contained 13 bases not matched to a gene. Germline V gives CDR1 MNHNY, CDR2 SVGAGI (reference sequence). The CDR3 spells CASSWGVDRGFRDTQYF. In DNA form, the CDR3 reads TGTGCCAGCAGTTGGGGGGTGGACAGGGGCTTCCGAGATACGCAGTATTTT.

The rearrangement uses TRBV7-9 and TRBJ1-1, with D maybe TRBD1 (5 bases). Germline lookup yields CDR1 SEHNR and CDR2 FQNEAQ (reference sequence). CDR3 size: 17 residues. The ends were cut back, 1 base at V and 0 bases at J, with 15 bases in the middle. The CDR3 reads CASSLGLRGYMNTEAFF. CDR3 DNA sequence: TGTGCCAGCAGCTTAGGCCTCCGGGGCTACATGAACACTGAAGCTTTCTTT.

The genes are TRBV7-6 and TRBJ2-3, with a tentative D call TRBD2 (5 bases). CDR1 is SGHVS and CDR2 is FNYEAQ in the germline V gene. The ends were cut back, 8 bases at V and 0 bases at J, with 21 bases in the middle. This CDR3 has 17 residues. CDR3 bases: TGTGCCAGCGCATCGGGAAGAGGATCCTTTAGCACAGATACGCAGTATTTT. The encoded protein is CASASGRGSFSTDTQYF.

This clonotype was picked up a small number of times. CDR3 loop: CAISSGARIHEQYF. The CDR3, as DNA: TGCGCCATCTCATCTGGGGCGAGAATCCACGAGCAGTACTTC. V usage is TRBV10-2 and J usage is TRBJ2-7; D is perhaps TRBD1 (5 bases). The CDR3 loop spans 14 amino acids. Trimming stripped 10 bases from V and 5 bases from J, with 21 bases between. CDR1 is WSHSY, CDR2 SAAADI, per germline.

This sequence joins TRBV4-2 and TRBJ1-3, with D possibly matching TRBD1 (5 bases). This CDR3 has 17 amino acids. V lost 1 base to trimming and J lost 0 bases, with 13 bases between them. Germline CDR1 LGHNA, CDR2 YNFKEQ. In nucleotides, the CDR3 is TGTGCCAGCAGCCAAGCGACAGTTCGGCGCTCTGGAAACACCATATATTTT. Translating it yields CASSQATVRRSGNTIYF.

The CDR3 DNA follows: TGTGCCAGCAGTTACTCGACGTGGCGGGGGACGGAGACCCAGTACTTC. Amino acid sequence: CASSYSTWRGTETQYF. J is TRBJ2-5 and V is TRBV6-5, with 7 positions matching TRBD2. This CDR3 is 16 amino acids long. J lost 5 bases, V lost 0 bases, and 9 bases had no gene match. Germline-derived CDR1 and CDR2 are MNHEY and SVGAGI.

The rearrangement links TRBV5-1 to TRBJ2-3, with D perhaps TRBD2 (6 bases). The CDR3 length is 13 residues. Germline CDR1 and CDR2: SGHRS and YFSETQ. Trimming cost V 9 bases and J 3 bases, with 14 bases left between them. The CDR3 loop reads CATRAEGTDTQYF. The CDR3 region has the DNA TGCGCCACCAGAGCGGAGGGGACAGATACGCAGTATTTT.

This clonotype was seen at least ten times. This sequence joins TRBV20-1 and TRBJ2-4; TRBD1 agrees at 7 bases. This CDR3 comprises 14 residues. Per germline, CDR1 DFQATT and CDR2 SNEGSKA (reference sequence). V lost 5 bases, J lost 5 bases, and 9 bases stayed unmatched. CDR3 sequence: CSARSGTVQNIQYF. CDR3 DNA sequence: TGCAGTGCTCGTTCCGGGACAGTACAAAACATTCAGTACTTC.

This rearrangement joins TRBV5-1 to TRBJ2-5, with 9 bases identical to TRBD1. CDR1 is SGHRS, CDR2 YFSETQ, per germline. The CDR3 has 15 amino acids. Trimming removed 4 bases from V and 2 bases from J; junction bases left unmatched: 6. The CDR3 DNA follows: TGCGCCAGCAGCCGCTGGGGACAGGGACAAGAGACCCAGTACTTC. Residues: CASSRWGQGQETQYF.

The J gene is TRBJ2-3, the V gene TRBV20-1, with no clear D. Germline V gene sequence: CDR1 DFQATT, CDR2 SNEGSKA (reference sequence). This CDR3 has 11 amino acids. V was pared by 3 bases and J by 5 bases, with 6 bases between. CDR3 loop: CSASFGDTQYF. CDR3 sequence (DNA): TGCAGTGCTAGTTTTGGAGATACGCAGTATTTT.

The chain uses TRBV11-3 and TRBJ2-3, with 7 bases aligning to TRBD1. J gave up 2 bases and V 5 bases, and 7 bases lay outside the gene matches. Germline V gene sequence: CDR1 SGHNT, CDR2 YENEEA. CDR3 length equals 15 residues. The CDR3 loop reads CASSEGQLFTDTQYF. Here the CDR3 DNA reads TGTGCCAGCAGCGAGGGACAGCTCTTCACAGATACGCAGTATTTT.

CDR3 nucleotide sequence: TGTGCCAGCAGCTTACTTGGGGCCGAGGAAGCTTTCTTT. Translated, it gives CASSLLGAEEAFF. The J gene is TRBJ1-1, the V gene TRBV7-8; tentative D call: TRBD1 (5 bases). V lost 2 bases, J lost 8 bases, and 12 bases lay in between. There are 13 residues in the CDR3. Germline CDR1 reads SGHVS; CDR2 reads FQNEAQ.

This clonotype showed up just a few times. The chain is built from TRBV7-9 and TRBJ2-2; TRBD1 is a possible D gene (5 bases). Germline V gives CDR1 SEHNR, CDR2 FQNEAQ (reference sequence). Deletions cut 1 base from V and 0 bases from J, with 6 bases between. This CDR3 is built from 15 residues. CDR3 sequence: CASSLEGANTGELFF. The CDR3 coding sequence is TGTGCCAGCAGCTTAGAAGGGGCGAACACCGGGGAGCTGTTTTTT.

The chain joins TRBV7-9 to TRBJ1-2, with D unresolved. The germline V gene has CDR1 SEHNR and CDR2 FQNEAQ (reference sequence). The CDR3 is 12 residues long. The V end was cut by 2 bases, the J end by 8 bases, with 9 bases between. The CDR3 bases are TGTGCCAGCAGCTTACGGGAATACGGCTACACCTTC. This codes for CASSLREYGYTF.

This clonotype was observed once. The rearrangement joins TRBV15 to TRBJ1-2; D may be TRBD1 (5 bases). The CDR3 spans 17 residues. Germline V gene data show CDR1 as LNHNV and CDR2 as YYDKDF (reference sequence). V shed 1 base and J shed 2 bases, with 17 bases lying between them. CDR3 protein: CATSRGAGSLLNYGYTF. The CDR3 nucleotides read TGTGCCACCAGCAGAGGGGCAGGGTCCCTCCTGAACTATGGCTACACCTTC.

The V gene is TRBV19, the J gene TRBJ1-1; D is unclear. Trimming shortened V by 1 base and J by 8 bases, and 8 bases separated the two germline ends. The CDR3 covers 12 residues. Germline V lookup: CDR1 LNHDA, CDR2 SQIVND (reference sequence). CDR3 amino acids: CASSIVFREAFF. The CDR3 DNA reads TGTGCCAGTAGTATAGTGTTCCGGGAAGCTTTCTTT.

This chain connects TRBV5-6 to TRBJ2-7, with TRBD1 matching 9 bases. The V gene end was trimmed by 2 bases and the J gene end by 6 bases; junction bases not matched to a gene: 3. The CDR3 sequence is 13 residues long. Germline-derived CDR1 and CDR2 are SGHDT and YYEEEE. The CDR3 region is CASSFGTGSEQYV. CDR3 nucleotide sequence: TGTGCCAGCAGCTTCGGGACAGGGTCCGAGCAGTACGTC.

This chain uses TRBV7-9 with TRBJ2-5, with D perhaps matching TRBD1 or TRBD2 (5 bases each). CDR1 and CDR2 from the germline V gene are SEHNR and FQNEAQ (reference sequence). This CDR3 is 14 amino acids long. V gave up 7 bases and J gave up 2 bases, with 14 bases separating them. The DNA for the CDR3 is TGTGCCAGCACCCTCCGGGGCCTTCAAGAGACCCAGTACTTC. This encodes CASTLRGLQETQYF.

This chain links TRBV28 with TRBJ2-2, with TRBD1 matching over 9 bases. J was trimmed by 6 bases and V by 6 bases; bases with no gene match: 8. CDR1 is MDHEN and CDR2 is SYDVKM in the germline V gene. CDR3 length: 15 amino acids. CDR3 nucleotide sequence: TGTGCCAGCAGACTAAACAGGGGGCGGTCCGGGGAGCTGTTTTTT. It is translated as CASRLNRGRSGELFF. Using reference TRBV28 and TRBJ2-2 for the parts outside the CDR3, the full variable domain is DVKVTQSSRYLVKRTGEKVFLECVQDMDHENMFWYRQDPGLGLRLIYFSYDVKMKEKGDIPEGYSVSREKKERFSLILESASTNQTSMYLCASRLNRGRSGELFFGEGSRLTVL.

This clonotype was seen a handful of times. The V and J genes are TRBV4-1 and TRBJ1-2, with D possibly matching TRBD1 (5 bases). Germline-derived CDR1 and CDR2 are MGHRA and YSYEKL. Trimming left V 3 bases short and J 3 bases short, with 17 bases between. CDR3 length: 16 amino acids. CDR3 protein: CASSHVGPGVYYGYTF. In DNA, the CDR3 is TGCGCCAGCAGCCACGTGGGACCAGGAGTATACTATGGCTACACCTTC.

This clonotype has just a few counts. The V call is TRBV4-1, the J call TRBJ2-7; 10 positions agree with TRBD1. CDR1 is MGHRA, CDR2 YSYEKL, per germline. Trimming took 3 bases from V and 5 from J; bases not matched to a gene: 4. The CDR3 contains 14 residues. The CDR3 DNA follows: TGCGCCAGCAGCCATCGGGACAGGGGCCACGAGCAGTACTTC. The encoded protein is CASSHRDRGHEQYF.

This clonotype was observed a handful of times. The chain employs TRBV27 and TRBJ2-2, with TRBD2 matching 9 bases. J lost 4 bases, V lost 5 bases, and 5 bases had no gene match. CDR1 and CDR2 from the germline V gene are MNHEY and SMNVEV (reference sequence). The CDR3 is 15 amino acids. CDR3 DNA sequence: TGTGCCAGCAGTAGGCCTAGCGGGGTCACCGGGGAGCTGTTTTTT. Its translation: CASSRPSGVTGELFF.